The sequence of this TCR beta chain was determined in a study of shared clonotypes between healthy human individuals. Study information: The people who gave samples were a couple of women and a few men aged 18 to 49.

Trimming left V 3 bases short and J 3 bases short, with 12 bases between. The germline gives CDR1 LNHDA, CDR2 SQIVND (reference sequence). This CDR3 region has 15 residues. Genomic DNA of each subset was evenly split across several immunoSEQ plates. Using ten immunoSEQ deep assay plates, investigators sequenced unsorted PBMC DNA. The data were produced by immunoSEQ multiplex PCR, yet TCRdb's version contains in-frame clones alone and is incomplete. Of about half a million clones in the sample, about 72% were seen once. This clone was recorded a few times. This receptor was identified in a middle-aged woman in good health. Some clones in this sample may be carry-over from other donors' samples. Sequences were obtained from PBMCs. The rearrangement joins TRBV19 to TRBJ2-1, with D perhaps TRBD2 (5 bases). CDR3 coding DNA: TGTGCCAGTAGTATCTCCCTAGCTATCTACAATGAGCAGTTCTTC. Protein product: CASSISLAIYNEQFF.